This T cell receptor beta chain was identified in a study of vaccination and CD4 T cells after COVID-19. Overall study: Vaccinees got either two BNT162b2 doses or two mRNA-1273 doses. General observations from the study: The study examined relatively few convalescent patients and included no early post-infection timepoints.

With the Oncomine TCR Beta short-read assay, DNA from cultured CD4+ T cells was sequenced. TCRdb analysed the PCR reads with MiXCR anew, one entry per CDR3 protein. The table records some 9,000 distinct CDR3 sequences, about two fifths of them present only once. Indicated treatment: roughly 10-day PBMC culture with coronavirus spike peptide pools or control peptides (ViraFEST assay). Following expansion of antigen-specific T cells with peptide pools, ViraFEST then sequenced TCRs. Looked up from germline, CDR1 is DFQATT and CDR2 is SNEGSKA (reference sequence). V lost 3 bases and J lost 1, with 13 bases in between. There are 15 residues in the CDR3. This clonotype was counted only a few times. Its antigen remains unidentified.

The receptor was derived from a human donor who had recovered from COVID-19. The sequencing sample was made of CD4+ T cells from blood, cultured in vitro. The chain couples TRBV20-1 to TRBJ1-5; D uncertain. CDR3 protein: CSASDMVSSNQPQHF. The CDR3 DNA follows: TGCAGTGCTAGCGATATGGTTTCGAGCAATCAGCCCCAGCATTTT.